The text below deals with one T cell receptor beta chain. The antigen is not known. The junction does not match germline at one end; this may be a read error. The data were obtained in a study of blood T cells in healthy people across ages. Overall study findings and caveats: Comparison with aged donors showed that long-lived donors had more naive CD4+ cells and higher diversity.

Germline V gene sequence: CDR1 SNHLY, CDR2 FYNNEI. This CDR3 is built from 13 residues. With a J-beta primer mix and a sample-barcoded 5' primer, a second PCR ran about 6 to 11 cycles. MiXCR, run by TCRdb on the 5' RACE reads, gives a single entry per CDR3 protein. Of hundreds of thousands of distinct CDR3 sequences detected, around 45% appear once; the ten largest clones hold 25% to 35%. The gene calls are TRBV2 and TRBJ1-6; unclear D gene. The sequence derives from a woman aged 55-70 years in good health. What was sequenced was blood. The CDR3 sequence: CASIETALSPLHF. CDR3 bases: TGTGCCAGCATTGAAACGGCCCTATCACCCCTCCACTTT.